This T cell receptor (beta chain) comes out of a study of T cell responses to AZD1222 COVID-19 vaccine. Study-level findings and limits: Clonal diversity was possibly underestimated, and the donors were mostly white British, with more females. Spike-specific TCR depth and breadth grew after two AZD1222 doses. Nearly half of the spike-specific TCRs reportedly recognize variant regions that carry no mutations. Baseline serology detected seropositivity in only 5 to 7 AZD1222 recipients.

Assay used: immunoSEQ multiplex PCR; TCRdb lists only in-frame clones, some missing. In the table there are over 150,000 clones, roughly 92% of which are singletons. The V and J ends lost 4 bases and 0 bases respectively, with 16 bases between them. The CDR3 loop spans 17 amino acids. The germline V gene has CDR1 LNHDA and CDR2 SQIVND (reference sequence). As to this clone: Its antigen is not identified.

This receptor was identified in an adult who received the AZD1222 COVID-19 vaccine. The sample consisted of peripheral blood, taken 28 days after the second AZD1222 dose. This rearrangement joins TRBV19 to TRBJ1-5; tentatively, D is TRBD1 (6 bases). The CDR3 DNA is TGTGCCAGTAGTACCCAAACGGACAGTGGTAGCAATCAGCCCCAGCATTTT. It translates to CASSTQTDSGSNQPQHF.